Sequencing of this T cell receptor beta chain was carried out in a study of blood T cells in healthy people across ages. Primed by a sample-barcoded 5' primer and a J-beta primer mix, a second PCR proceeded for roughly 7 to 11 cycles. CDR3-containing paired-end reads numbering at least 2.5 million came from each sample. Each CDR3 protein gets one entry after TCRdb re-called the 5' RACE reads with MiXCR. The repertoire has approximately 810,000 distinct CDR3 sequences, more than 25% of them found once; the top ten carry around 16%. Whole-study results and caveats: In long-lived donors, naive CD4+ cell counts and diversity exceeded those of aged donors.

This CDR3 has 17 residues. The V and J ends lost 5 bases and 1 base, in that order; junction bases with no gene match: 8. Germline assignment: CDR1 MDHEN and CDR2 SYDVKM. Concerning this clonotype itself: The antigen is not known.

In each sample, at least 6.5 million PBMCs were isolated. Input material: blood. The sequence was obtained from a woman older than 75 in good health. J is TRBJ2-2 and V is TRBV28; 9 positions match TRBD1. The CDR3 spells CASSPALGQGNTGELFF. The CDR3 DNA sequence: TGTGCCAGCAGTCCCGCGTTGGGACAGGGGAACACCGGGGAGCTGTTTTTT.